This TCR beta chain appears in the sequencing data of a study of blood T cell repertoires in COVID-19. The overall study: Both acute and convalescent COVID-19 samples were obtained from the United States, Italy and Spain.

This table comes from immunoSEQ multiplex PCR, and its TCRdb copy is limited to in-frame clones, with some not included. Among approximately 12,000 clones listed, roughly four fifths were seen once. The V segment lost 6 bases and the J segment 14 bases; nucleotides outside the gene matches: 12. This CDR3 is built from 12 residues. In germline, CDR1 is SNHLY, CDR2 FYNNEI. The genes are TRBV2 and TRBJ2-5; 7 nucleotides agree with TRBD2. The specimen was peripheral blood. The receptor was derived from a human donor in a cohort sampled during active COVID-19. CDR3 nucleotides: TGTGCCAGCAGAGTCACCCCGGGACTAAGTTACTTC. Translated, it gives CASRVTPGLSYF. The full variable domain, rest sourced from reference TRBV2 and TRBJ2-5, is EPEVTQTPSHQVTQMGQEVILRCVPISNHLYFYWYRQILGQKVEFLVSFYNNEISEKSEIFDDQFSVERPDGSNFTLKIRSTKLEDSAMYFCASRVTPGLSYFGPGTRLLVL.